Below, one TCR beta chain is given with its context. Its specificity is unknown. The data belong to a study of identical twins. Broader study findings: Diverse VJ usage suggested most zero-insertion clonotypes were not invariant T cells. Out-of-frame TCR alpha sharing observed in monozygotic twins exceeded model estimates.

One entry per CDR3 protein, called by TCRdb with MiXCR from the 5' RACE reads. The sample holds hundreds of thousands of distinct CDR3 sequences; over 15% are singletons and the top ten take about an eighth. Germline loops: CDR1 SGHVS, CDR2 FQNEAQ. The CDR3 runs 15 residues. The trim removed 8 bases at V and 7 bases at J, leaving 12 bases unmatched. This same sample was also taken into another study, of T cells expressing NK-cell markers. That work adds: One of the eight sequenced donors was seronegative, whereas the other seven were HCMV-seropositive.

This sequence was found in a woman aged 18-29 years in good health. J is TRBJ2-4 and V is TRBV7-8; 9 bases match TRBD1. Input material: PBMCs. The CDR3 sequence is CASGEQGALYNIQYF. The CDR3 DNA is TGTGCCAGCGGGGAACAGGGGGCCCTGTACAACATTCAGTACTTC. Full variable domain (remainder filled in from reference TRBV7-8 and TRBJ2-4): GAGVSQSPRYKVAKRGQDVALRCDPISGHVSLFWYQQALGQGPEFLTYFQNEAQLDKSGLPSDRFFAERPEGSVSTLKIQRTQQEDSAVYLCASGEQGALYNIQYFGAGTRLSVL.